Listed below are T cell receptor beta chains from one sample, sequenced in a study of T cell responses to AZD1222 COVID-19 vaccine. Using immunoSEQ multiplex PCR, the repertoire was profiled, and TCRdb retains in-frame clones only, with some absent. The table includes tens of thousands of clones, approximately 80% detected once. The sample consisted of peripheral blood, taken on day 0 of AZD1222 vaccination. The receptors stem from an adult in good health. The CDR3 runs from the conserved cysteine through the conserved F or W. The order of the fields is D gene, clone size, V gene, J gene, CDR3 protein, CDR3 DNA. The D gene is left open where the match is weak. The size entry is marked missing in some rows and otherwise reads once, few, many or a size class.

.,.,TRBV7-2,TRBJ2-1,CASSSYIDNEQFF,TGTGCCAGCAGCTCCTATATCGACAATGAGCAGTTCTTC
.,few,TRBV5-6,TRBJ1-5,CASSALQQPQHF,TGTGCCAGCAGCGCATTACAGCAGCCCCAGCATTTT
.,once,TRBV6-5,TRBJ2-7,CASSYAVWGEQYF,TGTGCCAGCAGTTACGCCGTTTGGGGCGAGCAGTACTTC
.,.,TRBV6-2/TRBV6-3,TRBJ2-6,CASSYQGGSGANVLTF,TGTGCCAGCAGTTATCAGGGAGGCTCTGGGGCCAACGTCCTGACTTTC
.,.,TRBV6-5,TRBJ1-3,CASRGGRLSGNTIYF,TGTGCCAGCCGAGGGGGACGGCTCTCTGGAAACACCATATATTTT
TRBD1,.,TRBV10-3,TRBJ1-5,CASLPGTGKNQPQHF,TGTGCCAGCCTACCCGGGACAGGGAAGAATCAGCCCCAGCATTTT
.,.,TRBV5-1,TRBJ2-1,CASSLLSTEYNEQFF,TGCGCCAGCAGCTTATTATCTACGGAGTACAATGAGCAGTTCTTC
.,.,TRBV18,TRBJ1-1,CASSPPVTRASTEAFF,TGTGCCAGCTCACCACCGGTTACGAGGGCGAGCACTGAAGCTTTCTTT
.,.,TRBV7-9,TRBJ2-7,CASSFWPASSYEQYF,TGTGCCAGCAGCTTCTGGCCTGCTAGCTCCTACGAGCAGTACTTC
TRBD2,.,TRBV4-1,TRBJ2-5,CASSQDLESSGRSETQYF,TGCGCCAGCAGCCAAGATCTTGAGTCTAGCGGGAGATCAGAGACCCAGTACTTC
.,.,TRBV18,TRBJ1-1,CASSPFSGQGLTEAFF,TGTGCCAGCTCACCCTTCTCGGGGCAGGGACTTACTGAAGCTTTCTTT
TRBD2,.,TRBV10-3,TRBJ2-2,CAIKPSGSDGELFF,TGTGCCATCAAGCCTAGCGGGAGTGACGGGGAGCTGTTTTTT
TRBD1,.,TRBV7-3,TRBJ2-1,CASRNPGTEYNEQFF,TGTGCCAGCAGGAACCCCGGGACAGAGTACAATGAGCAGTTCTTC
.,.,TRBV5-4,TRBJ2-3,CASSLLGVGTDTQYF,TGTGCCAGCAGCCTACTGGGGGTTGGCACAGATACGCAGTATTTT
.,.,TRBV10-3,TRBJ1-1,CAISRQDPPEAFF,TGTGCCATCAGTCGACAGGACCCCCCGGAAGCTTTCTTT
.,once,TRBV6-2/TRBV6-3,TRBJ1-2,CASSFQRVYGYTF,TGTGCCAGCAGTTTCCAACGGGTCTATGGCTACACCTTC
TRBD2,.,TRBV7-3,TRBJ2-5,CASSSSSSGKSSETQYF,TGTGCCAGCAGCTCCTCGTCCAGCGGGAAGTCTTCTGAGACCCAGTACTTC
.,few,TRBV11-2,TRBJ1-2,CASSHHPGFRNYGYTF,TGTGCCAGCAGCCATCACCCCGGCTTCAGGAACTATGGCTACACCTTC
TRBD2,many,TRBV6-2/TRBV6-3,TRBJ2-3,CASSQGLAGPVTDTQYF,TGTGCCAGCAGCCAAGGACTAGCGGGACCTGTCACAGATACGCAGTATTTT
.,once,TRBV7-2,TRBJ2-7,CASSLYATGYEQYF,TGTGCCAGCAGCCTTTATGCGACAGGCTACGAGCAGTACTTC
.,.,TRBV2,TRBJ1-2,CASTPDWSHGYTF,TGTGCCAGCACCCCGGACTGGAGCCATGGCTACACCTTC
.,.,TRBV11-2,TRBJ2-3,CASSPRLEEYTQYF,TGTGCCAGCAGCCCCCGACTAGAGGAGTATACGCAGTATTTT
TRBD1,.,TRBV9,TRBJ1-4,CASSVEGTASNEKLFF,TGTGCCAGCAGCGTAGAAGGGACAGCCTCTAATGAAAAACTGTTTTTT
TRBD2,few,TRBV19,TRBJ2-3,CASSILAGISTDTQYF,TGTGCCAGTAGTATATTAGCGGGGATTAGCACAGATACGCAGTATTTT
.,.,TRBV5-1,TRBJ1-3,CASSLGGLYSGNTIYF,TGCGCCAGCAGCTTGGGGGGCCTTTACTCTGGAAACACCATATATTTT
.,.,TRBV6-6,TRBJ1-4,CASSYSTATNEKLFF,TGTGCCAGCAGTTACTCGACAGCAACTAATGAAAAACTGTTTTTT
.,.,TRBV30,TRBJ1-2,CAWNRDAGGYTF,TGTGCCTGGAACAGGGACGCAGGCGGCTACACCTTC
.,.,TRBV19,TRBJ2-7,CASCLGGGSIEQYF,TGTGCCAGTTGTTTGGGGGGAGGATCCATCGAGCAGTACTTC
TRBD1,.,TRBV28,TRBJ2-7,CASSRVVTGGWGQYF,TGTGCCAGCAGCCGAGTTGTGACAGGGGGTTGGGGGCAGTACTTC
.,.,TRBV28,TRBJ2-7,CASTLGASYEQYF,TGTGCCAGCACCTTGGGGGCCTCCTACGAGCAGTACTTC
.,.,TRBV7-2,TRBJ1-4,CASSEVRGSTNEKLFF,TGTGCCAGCAGCGAAGTAAGGGGTTCAACTAATGAAAAACTGTTTTTT
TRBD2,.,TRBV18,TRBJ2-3,CASSLMGGSADTQYF,TGTGCCAGCTCTCTTATGGGCGGGAGTGCAGATACGCAGTATTTT
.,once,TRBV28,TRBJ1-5,CASISREYYSNQPQHF,TGTGCCAGCATAAGCCGGGAGTATTATAGCAATCAGCCCCAGCATTTT
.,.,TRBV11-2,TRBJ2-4,CASSHPLAKNIQYF,TGTGCCAGCAGCCATCCGTTAGCCAAAAACATTCAGTACTTC
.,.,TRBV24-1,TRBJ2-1,CATSEFSGGKVRGEQFF,TGTGCCACCAGTGAGTTCTCCGGCGGGAAGGTAAGGGGTGAGCAGTTCTTC
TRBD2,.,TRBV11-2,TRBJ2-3,CASSLGSSGLTDTQYF,TGTGCCAGCAGCTTAGGGTCTAGCGGGCTCACAGATACGCAGTATTTT
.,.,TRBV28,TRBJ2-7,CATTTGPYYEQYF,TGTGCCACCACTACAGGGCCCTACTACGAGCAGTACTTC
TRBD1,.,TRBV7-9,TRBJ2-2,CASSLGDRGNTGELFF,TGTGCCAGCAGCTTAGGCGACAGGGGGAACACCGGGGAGCTGTTTTTT
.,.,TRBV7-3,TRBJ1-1,CASSSDGNTEAFF,TGTGCCAGCAGCTCGGACGGAAACACTGAAGCTTTCTTT
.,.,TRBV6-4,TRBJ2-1,CASSDSSPSYNEQFF,TGTGCCAGCAGTGACTCCTCCCCCTCCTACAATGAGCAGTTCTTC
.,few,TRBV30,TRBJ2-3,CAWSVRAADTQYF,TGTGCCTGGAGTGTGCGCGCAGCAGATACGCAGTATTTT
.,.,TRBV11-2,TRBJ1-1,CASSPRISRNTEAFF,TGTGCCAGCAGCCCTAGGATATCACGGAACACTGAAGCTTTCTTT
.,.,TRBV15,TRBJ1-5,CATSRVWGGNQPQHF,TGTGCCACCAGCAGAGTTTGGGGGGGCAATCAGCCCCAGCATTTT
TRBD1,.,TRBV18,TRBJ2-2,CASSPYGTGTVTNTGELFF,TGTGCCAGCTCACCATATGGTACCGGGACAGTAACGAACACCGGGGAGCTGTTTTTT
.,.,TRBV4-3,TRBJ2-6,CASSPETGSGANVLTF,TGCGCCAGCAGCCCTGAAACAGGCTCTGGGGCCAACGTCCTGACTTTC
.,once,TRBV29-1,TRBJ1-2,CSVVDNLRGGYTF,TGCAGCGTTGTGGACAACTTAAGAGGGGGCTACACCTTC
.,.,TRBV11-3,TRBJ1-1,CASSYQVGTEAFF,TGTGCCAGCAGCTATCAAGTGGGCACTGAAGCTTTCTTT
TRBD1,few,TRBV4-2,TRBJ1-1,CASSLDRGRTMNTEAFF,TGTGCCAGCAGCCTGGACAGGGGACGTACTATGAACACTGAAGCTTTCTTT
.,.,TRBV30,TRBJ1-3,CAWSVSSGNTIYF,TGTGCCTGGAGTGTAAGCTCTGGAAACACCATATATTTT
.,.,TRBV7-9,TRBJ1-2,CASSLTGLVYGYTF,TGTGCCAGCAGCTTAACGGGGTTAGTCTATGGCTACACCTTC
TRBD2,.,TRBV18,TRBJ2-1,CASSQTSGGTQFF,TGTGCCAGCTCACAGACTAGCGGGGGGACGCAGTTCTTC
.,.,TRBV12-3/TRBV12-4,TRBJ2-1,CASIPGAYNEQFF,TGTGCCAGCATCCCTGGGGCCTACAATGAGCAGTTCTTC
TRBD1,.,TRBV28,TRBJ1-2,CASSSGQGYGYTF,TGTGCCAGCAGTTCTGGACAGGGTTATGGCTACACCTTC